The entry that follows covers one TCR beta chain sequence. Its antigen is not known. Germline V gene data show CDR1 as LNHDA and CDR2 as SQIVND (reference sequence). The CDR3 runs to 16 residues. Trimming shortened V by 4 bases and J by 0 bases, and 15 bases separated the two germline ends. This specimen comes from a study of graft-versus-host responses after intestinal transplantation. Study summary: Recipients uniformly received anti-thymocyte globulin induction, followed by tacrolimus and steroids for three to four years.

The protocol was immunoSEQ multiplex PCR, while the TCRdb copy is restricted to in-frame clones and leaves out a portion. The top ten hold around 0.11% of the sample, which has about 88,000 clones, roughly 88% seen once. Whole-study results and caveats: Ileal or blood samples showed some GvH clones first, and such clones were also found in recipient marrow.

Here the sequenced sample was unstimulated CD4+ T cells sorted from spleen or lymph node cells, taken before intestinal transplant. This TCR was recovered from a human donor who received an intestinal transplant. The rearrangement joins TRBV19 to TRBJ1-1; D is perhaps TRBD1 (5 bases). Here the CDR3 reads CASSRALPGVNTEAFF. CDR3 in DNA: TGTGCCAGTAGTAGGGCCCTGCCGGGGGTGAACACTGAAGCTTTCTTT.